The rows below give T cell receptor beta chains drawn from one sample of a study of shared clonotypes between healthy human individuals. Assay: immunoSEQ multiplex PCR; the TCRdb copy retains only in-frame clones and omits some. In the table there are roughly 2.5 million clones, about 92% of which are singletons. What was sequenced was naive CD4+ T cells sorted from blood. The source of these receptors is a man between 18 and 35 years old in good health. Both conserved end residues are part of each CDR3. The order of the fields is V gene, D gene, J gene, clone size, CDR3 DNA, CDR3 protein. A D gene is named only where the DNA matches it firmly. The size field is filled for only some rows; it gives once, few, many or a size class.

TRBV18,NA,TRBJ2-5,NA,TGTGCCAGCTCACCATTGCGAGGAGAGACCCAGTACTTC,CASSPLRGETQYF
TRBV5-4,NA,TRBJ1-2,NA,TGTGCCAGCAGCTTGGCCGAAGCGGGCAACTATGGCTACACCTTC,CASSLAEAGNYGYTF
TRBV7-2,NA,TRBJ2-7,NA,TGTGCCAGCAGCTTAGCCAGGGACTACGAGCAGTACTTC,CASSLARDYEQYF
TRBV11-2,NA,TRBJ2-7,NA,TGTGCCAGCAGCTCCACATCCGGTTCCTACGAGCAGTACTTC,CASSSTSGSYEQYF
TRBV9,NA,TRBJ2-6,NA,TGTGCCAGCAGCGTAGGACAGTCTGGGGCCAACGTCCTGACTTTC,CASSVGQSGANVLTF
TRBV6-1,NA,TRBJ1-2,NA,TGTGCCAGCAGTGAAGCGCTCAAAGGCAGTGGCTACACCTTC,CASSEALKGSGYTF
TRBV19,TRBD1,TRBJ1-1,NA,TGTGCCAGTGCAGGGGGCAGGATGAACACTGAAGCTTTCTTT,CASAGGRMNTEAFF
TRBV7-3,TRBD1,TRBJ2-1,NA,TGTGCCAGCAGCTCGAGGACAGGGACCTTCTCCTACAATGAGCAGTTCTTC,CASSSRTGTFSYNEQFF
TRBV7-6,NA,TRBJ2-3,NA,TGTGCCAGCAGCTTAAAAAGGCAGGGAGGAATAGGCACAGATACGCAGTATTTT,CASSLKRQGGIGTDTQYF
TRBV2,TRBD1,TRBJ1-1,NA,TGTGCCAGCAGATTGACAGGGAGCACTGAAGCTTTCTTT,CASRLTGSTEAFF
TRBV7-8,NA,TRBJ2-6,NA,TGTGCCAGCAGCCTACGGCACTCTGGGGCCAACGTCCTGACTTTC,CASSLRHSGANVLTF
TRBV4-1,NA,TRBJ2-5,once,TGCGCCAGCAGCCAAGATGCGGTAACCCAGTACTTC,CASSQDAVTQYF
TRBV30,NA,TRBJ2-5,NA,TGTGCCTGGGGTAGGGAGCCCGGGGGGACCCAGTACTTC,CAWGREPGGTQYF
TRBV7-2,TRBD2,TRBJ2-5,NA,TGTGCCAGCAGCTTAGGGAGGGAGGGGACCCAGTACTTC,CASSLGREGTQYF
TRBV6-5,TRBD2,TRBJ2-7,NA,TGTGCCAGCAGTTACAAAGCGGGGGGAATCTACGAGCAGTACTTC,CASSYKAGGIYEQYF
TRBV5-1,NA,TRBJ1-2,once,TGCGCCAGCAGCTTCTCAAGTAACTATGGCTACACCTTC,CASSFSSNYGYTF
TRBV6-5,NA,TRBJ1-2,NA,TGTGCCAGCAGCCAGGCGGGGGGAGGGAGCTACACCTTC,CASSQAGGGSYTF
TRBV5-1,TRBD1,TRBJ2-5,once,TGCGCCAGCAGCTTTTCCGGACAGGGAGGAGAGACCCAGTACTTC,CASSFSGQGGETQYF
TRBV28,NA,TRBJ2-5,NA,TGTGCCAGCAGTTCCCCCCGCTACCAAGAGACCCAGTACTTC,CASSSPRYQETQYF
TRBV2,TRBD1,TRBJ1-5,NA,TGTGCCAGCAGACATGGGACAGCTAGCAATCAGCCCCAGCATTTT,CASRHGTASNQPQHF
TRBV6-5,TRBD2,TRBJ2-5,NA,TGTGCCAGCGCAGCGGGAGGACGCGCCGAGACCCAGTACTTC,CASAAGGRAETQYF
TRBV6-5,NA,TRBJ1-1,NA,TGTGCCAGCATCCCTTCCGGGGGGGAAGCTTTCTTT,CASIPSGGEAFF
TRBV6-1,NA,TRBJ2-7,NA,TGTGCCAGCACCGCCACCGAGGCCGAGCAGTACTTC,CASTATEAEQYF
TRBV6-5,NA,TRBJ1-2,NA,TGTGCCAGCAGTTACTCTTTCGGGGGTTACTATGGCTACACCTTC,CASSYSFGGYYGYTF
TRBV11-2,NA,TRBJ2-1,NA,TGTGCCAGCAGCTTAGTATGGGTTAGGGACTACAATGAGCAGTTCTTC,CASSLVWVRDYNEQFF
TRBV28,TRBD1,TRBJ1-1,once,TGTGCCAGCAGTTTACCTAGGACAGGGAACACTGAAGCTTTCTTT,CASSLPRTGNTEAFF
TRBV4-2,NA,TRBJ2-1,NA,TGTGCCAGCAGCCAAGAGGGCGGCAGGCGGAATGAGCAGTTCTTC,CASSQEGGRRNEQFF
TRBV18,NA,TRBJ2-5,NA,TGTGCCAGCGGGGTGACAGTACAAGAGACCCAGTACTTC,CASGVTVQETQYF
TRBV7-9,NA,TRBJ2-3,NA,TGTGCCAGCAGCTTATTGACCCCCTCCGTCGCAGATACGCAGTATTTT,CASSLLTPSVADTQYF
TRBV6-1,NA,TRBJ2-7,once,TGTGCCAGCACCACGATGGCGGGACCCTACGAGCAGTACTTC,CASTTMAGPYEQYF
TRBV7-2,TRBD1,TRBJ1-5,NA,TGTGCCAGCAGCTTCTCAGTTGTGGGGACAGGGGGTCAGCCCCAGCATTTT,CASSFSVVGTGGQPQHF
TRBV28,NA,TRBJ1-5,NA,TGTGCCACCTTAACAGGTGTTCGGAATCAGCCCCAGCATTTT,CATLTGVRNQPQHF
TRBV6-6,TRBD1,TRBJ2-2,NA,TGTGCCAGCGCTCCGGGACAGTTTTATACCGGGGAGCTGTTTTTT,CASAPGQFYTGELFF
TRBV4-3,NA,TRBJ2-1,NA,TGCGCCAGCAGCCAGACACTGGAAGGCAATGAGCAGTTCTTC,CASSQTLEGNEQFF
TRBV29-1,NA,TRBJ2-7,NA,TGCAGCGTTGAAAATGGGGGCTACGAGCAGTACTTC,CSVENGGYEQYF
TRBV5-1,NA,TRBJ1-3,NA,TGCGCCAGCAGGGTGAGGGGCTACACCATATATTTT,CASRVRGYTIYF
TRBV5-1,NA,TRBJ1-5,NA,TGCGCCAGCAGCTTGAGTTCAGGGGGCAATCAGCCCCAGCATTTT,CASSLSSGGNQPQHF
TRBV4-1,TRBD1,TRBJ2-5,once,TGCGCCAGCAGCCAACTCTTCCACGGGCAGGGGGAGCAGTACTTC,CASSQLFHGQGEQYF
TRBV5-5,NA,TRBJ2-7,NA,TGTGCCAGCAGTCACCCGGGCCCCTACGAGCAGTACTTC,CASSHPGPYEQYF
TRBV6-6,NA,TRBJ2-3,NA,TGTGCCAGCAGAGGGACTGGGGGGACAGATACGCAGTATTTT,CASRGTGGTDTQYF
TRBV4-1,NA,TRBJ1-1,NA,TGCGCCAGCAGCCAAGATTTGAGAACTGAAGCTTTCTTT,CASSQDLRTEAFF
TRBV6-5,NA,TRBJ1-5,NA,TGTGCCAGCAGACAGGGAATTGGAAGCAATCAGCCCCAGCATTTT,CASRQGIGSNQPQHF
TRBV19,NA,TRBJ2-1,once,TGTGCCAGTAGTACCCCGGGGATCCCCTACAATGAGCAGTTCTTC,CASSTPGIPYNEQFF
TRBV5-1,TRBD2,TRBJ2-2,NA,TGCGCCAGCAGCTTGGTGGGCGGGAGTGGAACCGGGGAGCTGTTTTTT,CASSLVGGSGTGELFF
TRBV4-3,NA,TRBJ2-3,NA,TGCGCCAGCAGCCGGGGGTCGGATACAGATACGCAGTATTTT,CASSRGSDTDTQYF
TRBV7-2,TRBD2,TRBJ2-5,NA,TGTGCCAGCAGCTTTCTACTAGCGGGAGGCACTGAGCAGTACTTC,CASSFLLAGGTEQYF
TRBV7-8,TRBD1,TRBJ2-3,NA,TGTGCCAGCAGCCAGGGGGACAGGGGGACAGATACGCAGTATTTT,CASSQGDRGTDTQYF
TRBV30,TRBD1,TRBJ1-4,once,TGTGCCTGGAGTGCCGGACAGGGTCCTGAAAAACTGTTTTTT,CAWSAGQGPEKLFF
TRBV18,NA,TRBJ2-5,NA,TGTGCCAGCTCACCACCGGAAGCAGAGACCCAGTACTTC,CASSPPEAETQYF
TRBV12-5,NA,TRBJ2-3,NA,TGTGCTTCCTCAGGATTTGGCACAGATACGCAGTATTTT,CASSGFGTDTQYF
TRBV6-1,TRBD2,TRBJ2-7,NA,TGTGCCAGCTCAGTGGGACTAGTCTACGAGCAGTACTTC,CASSVGLVYEQYF
TRBV18,NA,TRBJ1-3,NA,TGTGCCAGCTCACCACCTTCCGGGGCTGGAAACACCATATATTTT,CASSPPSGAGNTIYF
TRBV6-6,TRBD1,TRBJ2-7,NA,TGTGCCAGCAGTTTCCGGCCCCCCGGACAGGCCTACGAGCAGTACTTC,CASSFRPPGQAYEQYF
TRBV4-1,NA,TRBJ2-7,NA,TGCGCCAGCAGCCAATTGCGGGTCTCCTACGAGCAGTACTTC,CASSQLRVSYEQYF
TRBV23-1,NA,TRBJ2-7,NA,TGCGCCAGCAGTCAATCGGCCGGGCAGTGGGTCCACGAGCAGTACTTC,CASSQSAGQWVHEQYF
TRBV30,TRBD1,TRBJ1-3,NA,TGTGCCTGGACCGGGACAGGGGGCGGAGGAAACACCATATATTTT,CAWTGTGGGGNTIYF
TRBV5-1,NA,TRBJ2-6,NA,TGCGCCAGCAGCTTGGACATACACTCTGGGGCCAACGTCCTGACTTTC,CASSLDIHSGANVLTF